This T cell receptor (beta chain) stems from a study of shared clonotypes between healthy human individuals (dated by TCRdb to the early 2020s). About the full investigation: The cohort comprised two women and a few men aged 18 to 49 years. To increase sequencing depth and limit assay-specific biases, different laboratories used diverse techniques to prepare libraries and sequence TCR repertoires. Between about 0.8 and 9 billion PBMCs per donor were obtained by leukapheresis. For each donor, CD4 naive and CD4 memory were each given three plates, CD8 naive was given two plates, and CD8 memory was given one plate. To estimate repertoire size and how much clonotypes are shared between individuals, the study performed deep sequencing of blood TCR repertoires from 4 to 6 healthy adults.

Here is what the overall study found, with its caveats: The genetic and exposure-history diversity represented was limited by the small number of donors. Pairwise subsampling indicated that sequencing depth was expected to affect the degree of clonotype sharing among donors. Sampling was restricted to blood, and TCR repertoires in tissues likely differ from the TCR repertoires found in blood. Sharing across a few donors was observed for around 5% of naive CD4, around 3.5% of naive CD8, 2% to 2.5% of memory CD4, and around 0.44% of memory CD8 clonotypes. Incomplete sequencing was indicated by rarefaction of sorted-subset datasets, despite the large sequencing depth. Estimated clonotype richness was generally larger for naive than for memory subsets. Compared with non-shared clonotypes, clonotypes shared by all four sorted-subset donors had higher generation probabilities.

Healthy HIV-negative adults with no recently reported acute infections or vaccinations were included as donors. Only Caucasian adults living in Nashville, Tennessee, USA were represented among the donors. CD4+ T cells were enriched by magnetic negative selection, after which naive cells were positively selected on CD45RA and the negative fraction was taken as the memory subset. Blood was obtained by leukapheresis, after which PBMCs were separated by Ficoll-Histopaque density gradient centrifugation and cryopreserved in liquid nitrogen vapor phase. Analytical flow cytometry was used to check the purity and quantity of each magnetically sorted T cell population. Each sorted fraction had its genomic DNA isolated and then quantified by UV absorbance on a Nanodrop 2000c. Using the deep immunoSEQ assay, multiplex PCR amplified TCR CDR3 regions from genomic DNA. Extracted genomic DNA from each cell subset was distributed evenly across all wells of several immunoSEQ 96-well plates, and each plate was treated as a replicate. For sorted subsets, approximately 190 ng of genomic DNA, equivalent to 25,000 to 35,000 T cell genomes, went into each replicate PCR. Purified libraries were quantified with a Qubit 3.0 fluorometer, sized on a Bioanalyzer 2100, and re-quantified with the KAPA Library Quantification kit. Each immunoSEQ 96-well plate was sequenced on its own single-read 150-cycle Illumina NextSeq 550 flow cell. The study's own analysis went as follows. The immunoSEQ output contained only junctional sequences without quality scores, so filtering could not match that applied to full-length reads. To assign V/J genes and CDR3, sequences were annotated using PyIR, a Python wrapper for IgBLAST v1.9, with IMGT germline references. Reads with weak V/J assignments (E-value above 1e-6), missing CDR3, stop codons, out-of-frame junctions, or ambiguous translated residues were removed. V3J clonotypes were defined as sequences sharing the same inferred V gene, J gene, and CDR3 amino acid sequence. Percentage overlap between repertoires was calculated by dividing the number of shared unique clonotypes by the size of the smaller repertoire. Richness of each repertoire was evaluated using RTK rarefaction, the Chao1 estimator, and Recon v2.1 estimates of unobserved clonotypes. Generation probabilities were computed with OLGA for all TCRbeta clonotypes obtained by the gDNA method from several donors. This is the immuneACCESS table as TCRdb keeps it, with only in-frame sequences that have V and J called. A part of the clones is gone; compared with another copy, unresolved V genes explain less than half, and the rest is unexplained. V and J calls and clone size are copied from that table; D and trimming were computed from the DNA. The sample table contains hundreds of thousands of clones; only one count was recorded for less than 80% of them. Of the sample, around 2% is held by the ten largest clones.

Of note for this clone: Its antigen specificity is not known. The record has no base qualities; no much larger clone is one base away. Other DNA sequences of this sample code for an identical CDR3.

Including the terminal cysteine and phenylalanine, the CDR3 comprises 13 residues. Only the CDR3 DNA stays, 39 bases, in frame from base 1. V is cut by 1 base and J by 7 bases, and the space between the germline ends is 8 bases. Based on the germline V gene (reference sequence), the CDR1 and CDR2 sequences are GTSNPN and SVGIG. This receptor was identified in a woman between 25 and 40 years old in good health. Sequences were obtained from memory CD4+ T cells sorted from blood. The sample's cell subset or site label, in plain terms: CD45RA-negative fraction. The chain is made from TRBV30 and TRBJ1-6, with a weak D call of TRBD1 (6 bases match). The DNA reads as follows: TGTGCCTGGAGTGGGACAGCGAATTCACCCCTCCACTTT. This translates into CAWSGTANSPLHF.